The clone carrying this TCR beta chain was seen a handful of times. Its matching antigen is unknown. RNA was extracted from whole blood without cell sorting, alongside germline DNA. At sampling, these chronic HBV carriers had received no treatment. The data were obtained in a study of tumor-infiltrating lymphocytes in primary liver carcinoma. About the research overall: Patients, male and female, were 30 to 69 years old. The tumors ranged from about 4.2 to 11 cm across and fell within stage T1-T3 N0M0. Study outcomes and limitations: Tumors had a top-250-clone fraction that was significantly higher than blood (p = 0.039).

TCR beta cDNA was reverse-transcribed from 450 to 500 ng of total RNA. The reaction used a constant-region primer and ProtoScript II reverse transcriptase. Nested multiplex PCR, run for three rounds with slightly modified ARM-PCR, yielded TCR beta libraries. Forward primers for TRBV1-TRBV30 and a C-beta reverse primer served the first two PCR rounds, at 10 cycles each. TCRdb analysed the multiplex PCR reads with MiXCR anew, one entry per CDR3 protein. This sample has fewer than 250,000 distinct CDR3 sequences, with around three fifths found just once. Germline V gene lookup returns CDR1 KGHDR and CDR2 SFDVKD. The CDR3 contains 16 residues. Trimming pared 1 base from V and 0 bases from J, leaving 10 bases between.

The chain joins TRBV24-1 to TRBJ2-3; D might be TRBD1 (5 bases). The origin of this receptor is a woman aged 55-69 years with primary liver carcinoma and hepatitis B virus infection. The sequenced sample consisted of peripheral blood. Here the CDR3 reads CATSDFGRASTDTQYF. CDR3 DNA: TGTGCCACCAGTGATTTTGGCAGGGCTAGCACAGATACGCAGTATTTT.